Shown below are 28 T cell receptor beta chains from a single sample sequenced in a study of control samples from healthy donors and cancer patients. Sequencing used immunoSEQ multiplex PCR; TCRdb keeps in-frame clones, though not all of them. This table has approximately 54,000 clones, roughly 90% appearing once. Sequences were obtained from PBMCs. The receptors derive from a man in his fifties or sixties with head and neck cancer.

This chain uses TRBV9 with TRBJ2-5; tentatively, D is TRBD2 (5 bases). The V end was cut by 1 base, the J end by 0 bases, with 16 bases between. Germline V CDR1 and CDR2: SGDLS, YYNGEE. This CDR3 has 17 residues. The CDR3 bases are TGTGCCAGCAGCGTATCATTGAGCGAGGGAAACCAAGAGACCCAGTACTTC. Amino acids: CASSVSLSEGNQETQYF.

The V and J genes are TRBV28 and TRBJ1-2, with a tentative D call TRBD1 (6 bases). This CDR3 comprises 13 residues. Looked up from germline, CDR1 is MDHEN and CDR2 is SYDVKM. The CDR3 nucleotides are TGTGTCACAGTTAGGGGGGGAGACTATGGCTACACCTTC. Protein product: CVTVRGGDYGYTF.

CDR3: CASSAGTPSAYNEQFF. The DNA of the CDR3 is TGTGCCAGCAGCGCCGGGACTCCCTCCGCCTACAATGAGCAGTTCTTC. The rearrangement joins TRBV9 to TRBJ2-1, with D possibly being TRBD2 (6 bases). Trimming took off 3 bases at V and 2 bases at J, with 15 bases between the two ends. CDR3 length: 16 residues. CDR1 and CDR2 (germline): SGDLS, YYNGEE.

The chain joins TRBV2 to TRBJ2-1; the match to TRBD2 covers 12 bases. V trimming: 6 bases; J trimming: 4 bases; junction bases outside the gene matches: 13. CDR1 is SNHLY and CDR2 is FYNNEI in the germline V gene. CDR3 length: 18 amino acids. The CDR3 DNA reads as TGTGCCAGCAGAGCTACGACTAGCGGGAGCCTGAGTTACAATGAGCAGTTCTTC. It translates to CASRATTSGSLSYNEQFF. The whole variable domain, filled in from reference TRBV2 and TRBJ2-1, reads EPEVTQTPSHQVTQMGQEVILRCVPISNHLYFYWYRQILGQKVEFLVSFYNNEISEKSEIFDDQFSVERPDGSNFTLKIRSTKLEDSAMYFCASRATTSGSLSYNEQFFGPGTRLTVL.

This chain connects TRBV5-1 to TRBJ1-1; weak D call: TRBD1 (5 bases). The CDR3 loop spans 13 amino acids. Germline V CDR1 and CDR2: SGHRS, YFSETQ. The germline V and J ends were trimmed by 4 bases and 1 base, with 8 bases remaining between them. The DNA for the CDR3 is TGCGCCAGCAGCACGACAGAGAACACTGAAGCTTTCTTT. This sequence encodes CASSTTENTEAFF. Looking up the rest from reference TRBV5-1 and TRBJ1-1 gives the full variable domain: KAGVTQTPRYLIKTRGQQVTLSCSPISGHRSVSWYQQTPGQGLQFLFEYFSETQRNKGNFPGRFSGRQFSNSRSEMNVSTLELGDSALYLCASSTTENTEAFFGQGTRLTVV.

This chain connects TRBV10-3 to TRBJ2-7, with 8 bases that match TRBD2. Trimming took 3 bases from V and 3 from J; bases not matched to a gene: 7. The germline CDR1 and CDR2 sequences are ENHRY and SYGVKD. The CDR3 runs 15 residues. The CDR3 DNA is TGTGCCATCAGTGAATACGGGACTAGAAACTACGAGCAGTACTTC. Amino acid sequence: CAISEYGTRNYEQYF.

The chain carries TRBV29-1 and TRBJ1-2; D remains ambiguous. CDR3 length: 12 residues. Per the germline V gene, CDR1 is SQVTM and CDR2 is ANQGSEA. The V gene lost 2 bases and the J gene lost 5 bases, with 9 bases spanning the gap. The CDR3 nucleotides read TGCAGCGTTGAAAACCTCTTTTATGGCTACACCTTC. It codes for CSVENLFYGYTF.

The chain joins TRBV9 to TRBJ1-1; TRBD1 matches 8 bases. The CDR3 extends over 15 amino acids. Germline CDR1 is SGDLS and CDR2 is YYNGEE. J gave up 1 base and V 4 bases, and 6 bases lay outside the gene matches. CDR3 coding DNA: TGTGCCAGCAGCAGACAGGGGCATGGGAACACTGAAGCTTTCTTT. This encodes CASSRQGHGNTEAFF.

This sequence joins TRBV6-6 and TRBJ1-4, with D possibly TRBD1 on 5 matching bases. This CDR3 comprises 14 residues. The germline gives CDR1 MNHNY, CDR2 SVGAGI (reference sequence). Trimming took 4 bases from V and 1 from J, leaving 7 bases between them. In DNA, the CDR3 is TGTGCCAGCAGTTTGACAGAAACTAATGAAAAACTGTTTTTT. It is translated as CASSLTETNEKLFF.

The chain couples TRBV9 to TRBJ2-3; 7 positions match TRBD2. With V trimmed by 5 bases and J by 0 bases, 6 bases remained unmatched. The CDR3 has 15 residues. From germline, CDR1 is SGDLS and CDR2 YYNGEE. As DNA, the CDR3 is TGTGCCAGCAGGAAAACTAGCGCTAGCACAGATACGCAGTATTTT. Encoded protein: CASRKTSASTDTQYF.

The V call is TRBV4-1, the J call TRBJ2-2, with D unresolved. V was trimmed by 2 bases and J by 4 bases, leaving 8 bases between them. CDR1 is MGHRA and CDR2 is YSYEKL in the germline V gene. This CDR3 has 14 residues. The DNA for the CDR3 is TGCGCCAGCAGCCAACCCGGGCGCACCGGGGAGCTGTTTTTT. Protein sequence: CASSQPGRTGELFF.

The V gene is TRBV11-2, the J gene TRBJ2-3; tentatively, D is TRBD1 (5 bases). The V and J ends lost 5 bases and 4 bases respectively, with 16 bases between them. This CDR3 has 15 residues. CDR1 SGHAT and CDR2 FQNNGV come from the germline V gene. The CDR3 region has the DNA TGTGCCAGCAGCACCTGGGCAGGGTTGGCAGATACGCAGTATTTT. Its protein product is CASSTWAGLADTQYF.

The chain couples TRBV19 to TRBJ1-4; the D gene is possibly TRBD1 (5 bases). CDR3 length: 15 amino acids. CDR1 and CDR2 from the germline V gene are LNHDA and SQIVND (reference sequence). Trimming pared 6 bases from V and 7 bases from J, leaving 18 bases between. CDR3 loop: CASSVRAARREKLFF. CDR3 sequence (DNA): TGTGCCAGTAGCGTCAGGGCTGCTAGACGTGAAAAACTGTTTTTT.

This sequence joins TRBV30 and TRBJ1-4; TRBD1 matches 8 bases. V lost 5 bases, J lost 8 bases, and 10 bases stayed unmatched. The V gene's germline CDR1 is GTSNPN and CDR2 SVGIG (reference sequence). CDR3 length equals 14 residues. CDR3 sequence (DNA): TGTGCCTGGGCCCCAGGGGGCGCGCGGGAAAAACTGTTTTTT. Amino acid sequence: CAWAPGGAREKLFF.

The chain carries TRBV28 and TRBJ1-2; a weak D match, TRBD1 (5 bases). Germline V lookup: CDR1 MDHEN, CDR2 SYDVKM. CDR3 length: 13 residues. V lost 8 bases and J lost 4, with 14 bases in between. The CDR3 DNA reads TGTGCCAGCGGATCCGACAGTATCTATGGCTACACCTTC. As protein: CASGSDSIYGYTF.

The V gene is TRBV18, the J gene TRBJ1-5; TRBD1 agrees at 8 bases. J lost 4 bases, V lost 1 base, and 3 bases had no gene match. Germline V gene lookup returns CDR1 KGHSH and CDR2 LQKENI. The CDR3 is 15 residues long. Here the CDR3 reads CASSPLGQDNQPQHF. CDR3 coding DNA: TGTGCCAGCTCACCACTGGGACAGGATAATCAGCCCCAGCATTTT.

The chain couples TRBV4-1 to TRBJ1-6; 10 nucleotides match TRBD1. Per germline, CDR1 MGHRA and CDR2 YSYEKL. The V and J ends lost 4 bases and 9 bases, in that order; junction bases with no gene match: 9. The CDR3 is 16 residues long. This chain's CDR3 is CASSRLSGTGVSPLHF. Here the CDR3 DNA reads TGCGCCAGCAGCCGTTTATCCGGGACAGGGGTTTCACCCCTCCACTTT.

The CDR3 DNA follows: TGCGCCAGCGGCGACGGGGCTTACAATGAGCAGTTCTTC. This encodes CASGDGAYNEQFF. The chain has TRBV10-1 and TRBJ2-1; D tentatively fits TRBD1 or TRBD2 (5 bases each). Trimming removed 8 bases at V and 4 bases at J, with 12 bases between. Germline V CDR1 and CDR2: WNHNN, SYGVQD (reference sequence). The CDR3 has 13 amino acids.

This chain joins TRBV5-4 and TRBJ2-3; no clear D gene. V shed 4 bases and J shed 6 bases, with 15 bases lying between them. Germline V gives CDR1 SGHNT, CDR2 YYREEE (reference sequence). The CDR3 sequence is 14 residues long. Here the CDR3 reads CASSLETVGDTQYF. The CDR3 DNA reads TGTGCCAGCAGCCTTGAGACGGTAGGGGATACGCAGTATTTT.

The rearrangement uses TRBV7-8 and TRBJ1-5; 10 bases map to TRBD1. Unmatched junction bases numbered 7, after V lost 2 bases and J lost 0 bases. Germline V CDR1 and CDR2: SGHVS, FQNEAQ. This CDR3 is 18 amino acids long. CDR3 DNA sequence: TGTGCCAGCAGCTTACTAGGACAGGGGGGGAATAGCAATCAGCCCCAGCATTTT. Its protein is CASSLLGQGGNSNQPQHF. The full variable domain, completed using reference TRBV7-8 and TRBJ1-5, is GAGVSQSPRYKVAKRGQDVALRCDPISGHVSLFWYQQALGQGPEFLTYFQNEAQLDKSGLPSDRFFAERPEGSVSTLKIQRTQQEDSAVYLCASSLLGQGGNSNQPQHFGDGTRLSIL.

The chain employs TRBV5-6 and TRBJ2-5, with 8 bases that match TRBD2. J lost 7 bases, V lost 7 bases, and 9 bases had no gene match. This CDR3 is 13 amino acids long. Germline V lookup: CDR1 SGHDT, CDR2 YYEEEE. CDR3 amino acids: CASSRTGGVTQYF. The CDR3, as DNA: TGTGCCAGCTCCCGGACGGGGGGGGTGACCCAGTACTTC.

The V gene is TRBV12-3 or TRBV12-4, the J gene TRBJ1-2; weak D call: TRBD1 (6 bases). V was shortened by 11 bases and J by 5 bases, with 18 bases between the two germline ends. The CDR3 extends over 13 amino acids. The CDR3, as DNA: TGTGCCGTCCGGGAGGGGGGAACTTATGGCTACACCTTC. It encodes CAVREGGTYGYTF.

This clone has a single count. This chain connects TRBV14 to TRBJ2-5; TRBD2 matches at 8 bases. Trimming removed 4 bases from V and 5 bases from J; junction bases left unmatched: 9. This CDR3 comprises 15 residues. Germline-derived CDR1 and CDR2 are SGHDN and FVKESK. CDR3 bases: TGTGCCAGCAGCCGCGAAGCGGGGGAATGGGAGACCCAGTACTTC. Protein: CASSREAGEWETQYF.

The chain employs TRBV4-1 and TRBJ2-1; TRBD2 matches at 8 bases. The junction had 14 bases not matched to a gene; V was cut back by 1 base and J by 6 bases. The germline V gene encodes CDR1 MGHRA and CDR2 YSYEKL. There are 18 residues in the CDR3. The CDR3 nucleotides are TGCGCCAGCAGCCAAGCCAACCTACTAGCGGTGGGGCTCAATGAGCAGTTCTTC. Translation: CASSQANLLAVGLNEQFF.

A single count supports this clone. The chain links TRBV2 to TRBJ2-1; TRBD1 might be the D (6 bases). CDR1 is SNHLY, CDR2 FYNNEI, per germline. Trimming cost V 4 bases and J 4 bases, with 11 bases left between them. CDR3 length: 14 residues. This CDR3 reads CASSAGTRYNEQFF. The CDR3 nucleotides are TGTGCCAGCAGTGCGGGGACAAGATACAATGAGCAGTTCTTC.

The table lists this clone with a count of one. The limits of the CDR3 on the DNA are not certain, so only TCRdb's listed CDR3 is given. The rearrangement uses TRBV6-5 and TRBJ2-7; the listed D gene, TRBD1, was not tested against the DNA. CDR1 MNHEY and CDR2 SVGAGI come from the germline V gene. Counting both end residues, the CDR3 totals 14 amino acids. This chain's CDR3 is CASSLRGFGQGAYF.

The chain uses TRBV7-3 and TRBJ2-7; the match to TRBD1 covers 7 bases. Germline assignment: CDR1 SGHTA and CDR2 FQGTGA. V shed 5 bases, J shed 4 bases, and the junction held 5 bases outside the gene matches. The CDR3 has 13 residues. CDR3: CASSPQTGYEQYF. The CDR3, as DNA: TGTGCCAGCAGCCCCCAGACAGGGTACGAGCAGTACTTC. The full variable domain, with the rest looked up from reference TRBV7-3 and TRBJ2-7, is GAGVSQTPSNKVTEKGKYVELRCDPISGHTALYWYRQSLGQGPEFLIYFQGTGAADDSGLPNDRFFAVRPEGSVSTLKIQRTERGDSAVYLCASSPQTGYEQYFGPGTRLTVT.

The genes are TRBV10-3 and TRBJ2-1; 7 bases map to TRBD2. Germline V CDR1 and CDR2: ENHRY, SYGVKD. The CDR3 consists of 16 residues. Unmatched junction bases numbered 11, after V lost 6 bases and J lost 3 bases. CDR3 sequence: CAISPSTSARYNEQFF. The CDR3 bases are TGTGCCATCAGCCCCTCCACTAGCGCCCGCTACAATGAGCAGTTCTTC.